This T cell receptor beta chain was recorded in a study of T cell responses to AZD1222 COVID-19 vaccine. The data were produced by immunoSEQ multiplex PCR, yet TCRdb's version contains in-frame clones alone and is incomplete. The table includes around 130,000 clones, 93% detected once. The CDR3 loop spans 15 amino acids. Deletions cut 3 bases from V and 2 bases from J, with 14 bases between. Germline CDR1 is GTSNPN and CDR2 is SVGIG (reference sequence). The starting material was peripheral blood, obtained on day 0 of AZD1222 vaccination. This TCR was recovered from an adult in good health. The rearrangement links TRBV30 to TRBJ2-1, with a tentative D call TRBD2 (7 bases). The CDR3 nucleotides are TGTGCCTGGAGCGGAGGGGGGGGTACCTACAATGAGCAGTTCTTC. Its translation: CAWSGGGGTYNEQFF.